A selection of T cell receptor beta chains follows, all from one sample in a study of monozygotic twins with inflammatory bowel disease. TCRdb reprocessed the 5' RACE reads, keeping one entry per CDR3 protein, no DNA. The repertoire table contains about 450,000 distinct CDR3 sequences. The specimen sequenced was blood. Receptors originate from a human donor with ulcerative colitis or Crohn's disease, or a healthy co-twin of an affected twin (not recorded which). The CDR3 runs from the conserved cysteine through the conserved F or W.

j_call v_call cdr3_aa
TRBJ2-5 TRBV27 CASSPNKGTQYF
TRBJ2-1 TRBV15 CATSRAGGRSEQFF
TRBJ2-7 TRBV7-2 CASSVSGTSYEQYF
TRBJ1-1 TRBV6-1 CASSDEGGFGAFF
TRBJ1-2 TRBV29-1 CSVAQGNYGYTF
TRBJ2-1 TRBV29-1 CSAIVLNEQFF
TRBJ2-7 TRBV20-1 CSARESSYEQYF
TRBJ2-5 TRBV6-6 CASSYLQETQYF
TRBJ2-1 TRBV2 CASSDWAGGPGEQFF
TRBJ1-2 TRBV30 CAWSGQGETGYTF
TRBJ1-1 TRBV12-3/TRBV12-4 CASSPRGQGLRNTEAFF
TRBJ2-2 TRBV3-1 CASDRGHAGELFF
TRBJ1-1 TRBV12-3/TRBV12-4 CASSSGPVNTEAFF
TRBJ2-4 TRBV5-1 CASSEYTEGGRAYF
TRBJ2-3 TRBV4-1 CASSPLGGLFTDTQYF
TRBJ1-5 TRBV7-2 CASSRDSYNQPQHF
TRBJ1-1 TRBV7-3 CASSFSYTEAFF
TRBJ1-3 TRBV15 CATSRYRANTIYF
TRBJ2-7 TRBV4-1 CASSQALTGVYDEQYF
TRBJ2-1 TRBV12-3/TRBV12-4 CASSPIRGEQFF
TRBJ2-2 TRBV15 CATSRDGRVEAGELFF
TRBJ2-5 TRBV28 CASFFRQGETQYF